This paragraph reports one TCR beta chain. The antigen is unknown. CDR1 is SQVTM, CDR2 ANQGSEA, per germline. The CDR3 totals 15 residues. After removal of 8 bases from V and 5 bases from J, the junction contained 17 bases not matched to a gene. The entry originates in a study of cytomegalovirus exposure and HLA in healthy donors. Study-wide results and limits: Altogether, about 160 TCR beta chains were recorded as cytomegalovirus-associated. Roughly uniform depth of sequencing across donors was assumed in presence/absence analyses.

It was with 60 Vbeta and 13 Jbeta primers that the PCR ran. Profiled with immunoSEQ multiplex PCR; TCRdb holds only in-frame clones, not every one. The sample records approximately 180,000 clones, roughly 84% being singletons. This clonotype was sampled from a girl in the first two years of life in good health and CMV-seronegative. The rearrangement joins TRBV29-1 to TRBJ2-5; TRBD1 matches at 7 bases. Sample: PBMCs. The CDR3 sequence: CSITVGQGDGETQYF. The CDR3 DNA reads as TGCAGCATTACGGTGGGGCAGGGGGACGGGGAGACCCAGTACTTC.